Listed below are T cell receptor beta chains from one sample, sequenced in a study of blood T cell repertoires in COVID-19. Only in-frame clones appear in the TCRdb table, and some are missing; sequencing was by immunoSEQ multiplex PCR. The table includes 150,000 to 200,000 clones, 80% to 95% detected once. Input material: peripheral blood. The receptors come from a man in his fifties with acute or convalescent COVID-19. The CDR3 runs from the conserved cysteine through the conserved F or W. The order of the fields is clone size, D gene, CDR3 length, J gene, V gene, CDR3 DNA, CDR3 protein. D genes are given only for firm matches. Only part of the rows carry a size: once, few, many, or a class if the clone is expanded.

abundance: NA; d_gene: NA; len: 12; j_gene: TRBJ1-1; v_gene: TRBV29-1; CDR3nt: TGCAGCGTACAGGGACCGAACACTGAAGCTTTCTTT; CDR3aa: CSVQGPNTEAFF
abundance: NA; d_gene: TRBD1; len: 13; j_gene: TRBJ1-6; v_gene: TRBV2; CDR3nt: TGTGCCAGCGGACAGGATCATAATTCACCCCTCCACTTT; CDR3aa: CASGQDHNSPLHF
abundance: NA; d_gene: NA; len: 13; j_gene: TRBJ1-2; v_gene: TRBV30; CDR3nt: TGTGCCTGGAGTCCCTCAGTAACCTATGGCTACACCTTC; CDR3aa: CAWSPSVTYGYTF
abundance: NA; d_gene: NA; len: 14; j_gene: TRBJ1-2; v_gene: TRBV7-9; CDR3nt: TGTGCCACCGACCATTCGGGAACTAACTATGGCTACACCTTC; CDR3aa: CATDHSGTNYGYTF
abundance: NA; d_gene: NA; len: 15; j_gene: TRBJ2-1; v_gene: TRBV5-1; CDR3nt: TGCGCCAGCCGCATGGACCCCGAGGCCCACAATGAGCAGTTCTTC; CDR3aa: CASRMDPEAHNEQFF
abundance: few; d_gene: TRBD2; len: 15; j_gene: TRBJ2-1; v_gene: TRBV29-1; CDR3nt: TGCAGCGTTGGGGGACTAGCGGGTACCTACAATGAGCAGTTCTTC; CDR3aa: CSVGGLAGTYNEQFF
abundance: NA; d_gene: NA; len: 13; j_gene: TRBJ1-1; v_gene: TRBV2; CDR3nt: TGTGCCAGCAGGGGGGGGCTGAACACTGAAGCTTTCTTT; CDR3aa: CASRGGLNTEAFF
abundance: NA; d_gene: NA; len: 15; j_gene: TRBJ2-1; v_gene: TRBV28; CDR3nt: TGTGCCAGCAGTTTTAGGCAGGGTTTGGGAAATGAGCAGTTCTTC; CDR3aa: CASSFRQGLGNEQFF
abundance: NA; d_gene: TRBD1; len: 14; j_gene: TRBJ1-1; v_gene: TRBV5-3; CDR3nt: TGTGCCAGAAGCCCCGACAGGGTAGACACTGAAGCTTTCTTT; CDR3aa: CARSPDRVDTEAFF
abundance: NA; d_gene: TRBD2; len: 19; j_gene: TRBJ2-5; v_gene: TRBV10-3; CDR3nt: TGTGCCATCAGTGGGCTCTTAGCGACTAGCGGGACGTACCAAGAGACCCAGTACTTC; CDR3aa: CAISGLLATSGTYQETQYF
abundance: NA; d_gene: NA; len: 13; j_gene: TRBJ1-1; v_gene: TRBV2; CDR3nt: TGTGCCAGCAGTGCCAGGGTGAACACTGAAGCTTTCTTT; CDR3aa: CASSARVNTEAFF
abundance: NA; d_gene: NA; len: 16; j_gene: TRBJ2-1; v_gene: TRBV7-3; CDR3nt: TGTGCCAGCAGCTTAAAGGGGGAGTCGGGCTACAATGAGCAGTTCTTC; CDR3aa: CASSLKGESGYNEQFF
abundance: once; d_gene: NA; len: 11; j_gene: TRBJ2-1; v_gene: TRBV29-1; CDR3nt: TGCAGCGCCGACACTTACAATGAGCAGTTCTTC; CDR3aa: CSADTYNEQFF
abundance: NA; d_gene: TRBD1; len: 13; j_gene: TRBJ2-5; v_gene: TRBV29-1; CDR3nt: TGCAGCGCTATCCGACAGGGCCAAGAGACCCAGTACTTC; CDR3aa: CSAIRQGQETQYF
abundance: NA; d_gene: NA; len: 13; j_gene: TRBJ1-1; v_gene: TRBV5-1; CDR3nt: TGCGCCAGCAGCTTGGAGACAGTCACTGAAGCTTTCTTT; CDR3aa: CASSLETVTEAFF
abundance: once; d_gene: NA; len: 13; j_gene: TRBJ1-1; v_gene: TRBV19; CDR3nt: TGTGCCAGTAGCACAGGGTTGTGGACTGAAGCTTTCTTT; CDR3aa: CASSTGLWTEAFF
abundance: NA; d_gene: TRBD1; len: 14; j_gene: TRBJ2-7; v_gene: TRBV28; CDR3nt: TGTGCCAGCAGTCCTGGCCCGGGACAGTACGGGCAGTACTTC; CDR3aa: CASSPGPGQYGQYF
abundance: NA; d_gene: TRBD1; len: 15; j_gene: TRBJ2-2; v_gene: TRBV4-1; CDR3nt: TGCGCCAGCAGCCCCGTCTTAGGGGGCCCCGGGGAGCTGTTTTTT; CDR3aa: CASSPVLGGPGELFF
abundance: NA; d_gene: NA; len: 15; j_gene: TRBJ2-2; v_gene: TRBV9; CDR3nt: TGTGCCAGCAGCGTGGGGGAGGACCACACCGGGGAGCTGTTTTTT; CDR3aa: CASSVGEDHTGELFF
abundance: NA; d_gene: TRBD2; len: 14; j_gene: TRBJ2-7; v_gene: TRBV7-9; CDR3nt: TGTGCCAGCAGCCACGGGGGGATGAGGAACGAGCAGTACTTC; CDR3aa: CASSHGGMRNEQYF
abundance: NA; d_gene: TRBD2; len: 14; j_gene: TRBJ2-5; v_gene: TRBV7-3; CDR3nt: TGTGCCAGCAGCTGGGGGACTAGCCGAGAGACCCAGTACTTC; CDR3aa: CASSWGTSRETQYF
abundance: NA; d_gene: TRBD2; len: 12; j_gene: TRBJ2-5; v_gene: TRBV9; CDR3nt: TGTGCCAGCAGCTGGGGGGGAGAGACCCAGTACTTC; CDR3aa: CASSWGGETQYF
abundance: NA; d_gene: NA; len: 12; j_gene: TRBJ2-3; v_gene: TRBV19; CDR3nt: TGTGCCAGTAGTATGGATTGGAGGACGCAGTATTTT; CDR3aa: CASSMDWRTQYF
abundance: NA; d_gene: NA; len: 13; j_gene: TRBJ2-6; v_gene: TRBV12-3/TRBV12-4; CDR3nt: TGTGCCAGCAGCTCCTCTGGGGCCAACGTCCTGACTTTC; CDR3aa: CASSSSGANVLTF
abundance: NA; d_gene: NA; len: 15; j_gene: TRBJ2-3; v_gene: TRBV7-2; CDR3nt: TGTGCCAGCAGGCAAGGGGTGTCTAGCACAGATACGCAGTATTTT; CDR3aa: CASRQGVSSTDTQYF
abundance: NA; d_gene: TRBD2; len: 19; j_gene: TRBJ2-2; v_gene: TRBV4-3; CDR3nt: TGCGCCAGCAGCCAAGGATACAGCGGGGGGGCCCCCAACACCGGGGAGCTGTTTTTT; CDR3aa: CASSQGYSGGAPNTGELFF
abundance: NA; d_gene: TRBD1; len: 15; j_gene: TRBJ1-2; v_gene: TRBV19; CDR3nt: TGTGCCAGTAGTGATCCGGGACAGGGTACCTATGGCTACACCTTC; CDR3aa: CASSDPGQGTYGYTF
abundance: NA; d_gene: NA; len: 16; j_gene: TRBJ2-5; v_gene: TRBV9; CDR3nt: TGTGCCAGCAGCGAGGGGTCGAGGAGCCTCCGCGAGACCCAGTACTTC; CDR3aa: CASSEGSRSLRETQYF
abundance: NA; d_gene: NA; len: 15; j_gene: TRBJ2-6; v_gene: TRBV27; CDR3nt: TGTGCCAGCAGTTTGGGGCACTCTGGGGCCAACGTCCTGACTTTC; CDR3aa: CASSLGHSGANVLTF
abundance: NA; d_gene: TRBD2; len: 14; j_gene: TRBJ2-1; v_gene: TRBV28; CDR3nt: TGTGCCAGCAGTCGCTCCGGGACTAGGCATGAGCAGTTCTTC; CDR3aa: CASSRSGTRHEQFF
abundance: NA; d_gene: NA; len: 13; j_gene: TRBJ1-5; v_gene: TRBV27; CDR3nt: TGTGCCAGCAGTGTACAGGGACATCAGCCCCAGCATTTT; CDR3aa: CASSVQGHQPQHF
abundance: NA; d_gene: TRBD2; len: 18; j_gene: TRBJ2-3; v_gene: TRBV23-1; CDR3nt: TGCGCCAGCAGTCAAGAATATCAAACTAGCGGGACCTCAGATACGCAGTATTTT; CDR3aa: CASSQEYQTSGTSDTQYF
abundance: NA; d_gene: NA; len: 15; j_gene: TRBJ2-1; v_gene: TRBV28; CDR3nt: TGTGCCAGCAGTTTGGCAGGGGTCTCCTACAATGAGCAGTTCTTC; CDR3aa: CASSLAGVSYNEQFF
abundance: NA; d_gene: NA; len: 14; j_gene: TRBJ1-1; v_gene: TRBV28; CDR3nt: TGTGCCAGCAGCCCGGTTTTGGTACAGGGTAGTGCTTTCTTT; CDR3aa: CASSPVLVQGSAFF
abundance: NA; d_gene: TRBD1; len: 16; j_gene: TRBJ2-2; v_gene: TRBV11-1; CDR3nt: TGTGCCAGCAGCTCGACAGGGGGCGCCGACACCGGGGAGCTGTTTTTT; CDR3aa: CASSSTGGADTGELFF
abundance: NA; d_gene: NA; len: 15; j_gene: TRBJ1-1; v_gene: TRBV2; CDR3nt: TGTGCCAGCATCTGGAGCGTTAGAATGAACACTGAAGCTTTCTTT; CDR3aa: CASIWSVRMNTEAFF
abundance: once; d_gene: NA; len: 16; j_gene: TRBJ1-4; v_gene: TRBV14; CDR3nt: TGTGCCAGCAGCCAAGGCTTGAGGACAGATAATGAAAAACTGTTTTTT; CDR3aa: CASSQGLRTDNEKLFF
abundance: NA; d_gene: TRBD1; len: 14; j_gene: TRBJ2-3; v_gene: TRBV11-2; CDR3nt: TGTGCCAGCAGCCGACAGGGGGCTGGGGTTACGCAGTATTTT; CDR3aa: CASSRQGAGVTQYF
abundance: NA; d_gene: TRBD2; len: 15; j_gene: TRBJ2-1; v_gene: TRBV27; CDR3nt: TGTGCCAGCAGTTTAAGGACTAGCGGTTATGATGAGCAGTTCTTC; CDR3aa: CASSLRTSGYDEQFF
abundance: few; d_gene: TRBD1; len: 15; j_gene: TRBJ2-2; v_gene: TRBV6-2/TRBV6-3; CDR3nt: TGTGCCAGCAGTCAACTGACAGGGGGCGTGGGGGAGCTGTTTTTT; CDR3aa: CASSQLTGGVGELFF
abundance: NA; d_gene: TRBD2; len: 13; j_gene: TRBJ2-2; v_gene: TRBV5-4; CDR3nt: TGTGCCAGCAGACTAGCGGGTTCCGGGGAGCTGTTTTTT; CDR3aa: CASRLAGSGELFF
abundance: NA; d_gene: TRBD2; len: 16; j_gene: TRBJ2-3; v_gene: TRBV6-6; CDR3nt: TGTGCCAGCAGTTACGCCCAGCGGGGATACACAGATACGCAGTATTTT; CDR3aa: CASSYAQRGYTDTQYF
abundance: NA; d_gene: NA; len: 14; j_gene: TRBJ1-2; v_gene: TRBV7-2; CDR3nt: TGTGCCAGCAGCCTTAAGCCGACTCCCGGGGGCTACACCTTC; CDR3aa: CASSLKPTPGGYTF
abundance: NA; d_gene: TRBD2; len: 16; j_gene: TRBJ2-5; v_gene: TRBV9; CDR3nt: TGTGCCAGCAGCACTCGGACTAGCGGGGGCCAAGAGACCCAGTACTTC; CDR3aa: CASSTRTSGGQETQYF
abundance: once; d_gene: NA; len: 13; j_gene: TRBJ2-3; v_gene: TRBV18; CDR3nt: TGTGCCAGCTCACCATCTCCTACGGATACGCAGTATTTT; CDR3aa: CASSPSPTDTQYF
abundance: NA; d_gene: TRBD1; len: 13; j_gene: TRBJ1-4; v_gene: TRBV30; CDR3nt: TGTGCCTGGAGTATACCCCAGGGACAGGGTAAATTTTTT; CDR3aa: CAWSIPQGQGKFF
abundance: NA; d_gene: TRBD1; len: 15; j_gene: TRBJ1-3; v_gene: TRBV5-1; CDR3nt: TGCGCCAGCCGCCTTGACAGGGCCCGTGGAAACACCATATATTTT; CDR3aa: CASRLDRARGNTIYF
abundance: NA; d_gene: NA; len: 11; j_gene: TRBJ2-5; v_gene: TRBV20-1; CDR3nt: TGCAGTGCCCAGGGGCAAGAGACCCAGTACTTC; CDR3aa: CSAQGQETQYF
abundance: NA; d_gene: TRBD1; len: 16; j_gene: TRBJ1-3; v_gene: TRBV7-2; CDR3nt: TGTGCCAGCAGCTACAGGGGGTTCTCCTCTGGAAACACCATATATTTT; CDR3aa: CASSYRGFSSGNTIYF
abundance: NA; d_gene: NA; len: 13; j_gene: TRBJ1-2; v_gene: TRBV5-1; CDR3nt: TGCGCCAGCAGCCTCGACAATAACTATGGCTACACCTTC; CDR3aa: CASSLDNNYGYTF
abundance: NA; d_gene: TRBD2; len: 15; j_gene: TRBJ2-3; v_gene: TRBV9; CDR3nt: TGTGCCAGCGACCCGGCCGGGGGGTTCACAGATACGCAGTATTTT; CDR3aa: CASDPAGGFTDTQYF
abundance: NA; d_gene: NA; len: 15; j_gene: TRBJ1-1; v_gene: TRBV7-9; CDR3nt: TGTGCCAGCAGCTTACTCATTGGGGAGGACACTGAAGCTTTCTTT; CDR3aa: CASSLLIGEDTEAFF